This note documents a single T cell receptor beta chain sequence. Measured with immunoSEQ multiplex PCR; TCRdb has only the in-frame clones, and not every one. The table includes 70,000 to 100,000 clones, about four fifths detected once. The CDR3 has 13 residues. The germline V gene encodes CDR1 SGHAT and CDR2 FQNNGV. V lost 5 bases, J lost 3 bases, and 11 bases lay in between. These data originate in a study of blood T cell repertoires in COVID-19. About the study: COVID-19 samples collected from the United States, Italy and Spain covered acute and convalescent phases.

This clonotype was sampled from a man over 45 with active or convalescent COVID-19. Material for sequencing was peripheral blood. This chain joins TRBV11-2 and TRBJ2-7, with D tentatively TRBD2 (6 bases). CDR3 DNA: TGTGCCAGCAGCCCACCGGGACTCTACGAGCAGTACTTC. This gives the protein CASSPPGLYEQYF.